This T cell receptor (beta chain) was retrieved from a study of response to subunit inactivated influenza vaccine. General observations from the study: With each seasonal influenza vaccination, the authors suggested, few new T cells are recruited.

The ends were cut back, 9 bases at V and 15 bases at J, with 21 bases in the middle. The CDR3 runs to 12 residues. Germline CDR1 reads MRHNA; CDR2 reads SNTAGT. A word on this clonotype: Its specificity is unknown.

TCRdb independently ran MiXCR on the RT-PCR reads; one entry per CDR3 protein. The repertoire holds about half a million distinct CDR3 sequences, about 25% seen once, with 1.5% to 2% in the top ten. The sequences come from CD4+ T cells sorted from PBMCs, collected 5 days after vaccination. The sequence derives from a man aged 45-65 years who received an inactivated influenza vaccine. The chain has TRBV6-4 and TRBJ2-1, with D possibly matching TRBD1 (6 bases). CDR3 protein: CASDPDSYLRFF. The CDR3 DNA is TGTGCCAGTGATCCGGACAGCTACCTCCGGTTCTTC.